Shown below are 24 T cell receptor beta chains from a single sample sequenced in a study of blood T cell repertoires in COVID-19 (dated by TCRdb to 2019 to 2021). The library was built by means of the immunoSEQ multiplex PCR assay. The clones in this table, taken by TCRdb from immuneACCESS, are in-frame only. Not every clone is retained; where verified, under half of the shortfall comes from an unresolved V gene, and the cause of the rest is unknown. The table for this sample lists a few hundred thousand clones; approximately 88% of them were counted only once. Of the sample, 2.2% falls within the top ten clones. Sequenced: peripheral blood. The receptors shown here come from a man aged 45 to 65 with acute or convalescent COVID-19.

The chain links TRBV7-2 to TRBJ1-2; TRBD1 might be the D (5 bases). The CDR3 has 17 residues. Germline-derived CDR1 and CDR2 are SGHTA and FQGNSA. With 0 bases removed from V and 7 bases from J, the gap between germline ends came to 21 bases. In DNA form, the CDR3 reads TGTGCCAGCAGCTTAGCGCCCTTCGGTAAGCAGGGACTTGGCTACACCTTC. This gives the protein CASSLAPFGKQGLGYTF.

The chain combines TRBV5-5 with TRBJ1-1; TRBD1 matches 10 bases. Germline assignment: CDR1 SGHKS and CDR2 YYEKEE (reference sequence). CDR3 length: 15 residues. Trimming removed 3 bases from V and 2 bases from J; junction bases left unmatched: 4. CDR3 DNA sequence: TGTGCCAGCAGCTGGGCGACAGGGGGCAACACTGAAGCTTTCTTT. Residues: CASSWATGGNTEAFF.

This clone was recorded once. This chain links TRBV7-3 with TRBJ2-3, with 11 bases that match TRBD2. The V and J ends lost 5 bases and 4 bases, in that order; junction bases with no gene match: 5. The germline gives CDR1 SGHTA, CDR2 FQGTGA. CDR3 length: 15 amino acids. CDR3: CASSPRTSGSDTQYF. The CDR3, as DNA: TGTGCCAGCAGCCCCCGGACTAGCGGGTCAGATACGCAGTATTTT.

This rearrangement joins TRBV5-1 to TRBJ2-2, with D perhaps TRBD1 (6 bases). Trimming left V 4 bases short and J 14 bases short, with 24 bases between. The CDR3 has 15 residues. Germline loops: CDR1 SGHRS, CDR2 YFSETQ. The CDR3 loop reads CASSPHEFTGNGLFF. The CDR3 DNA follows: TGCGCCAGCAGCCCCCACGAGTTTACAGGGAATGGTCTGTTTTTT.

This chain links TRBV6-5 with TRBJ2-7; 7 bases fit TRBD1. This CDR3 is built from 14 residues. Germline V gene lookup returns CDR1 MNHEY and CDR2 SVGAGI. The V gene end was trimmed by 3 bases and the J gene end by 3 bases; junction bases not matched to a gene: 5. CDR3 in amino acids: CASSYQGGIYEQYF. The CDR3 region has the DNA TGTGCCAGCAGTTATCAAGGGGGCATCTACGAGCAGTACTTC.

A single count supports this clone. The rearrangement joins TRBV10-3 to TRBJ1-1; 7 bases align to TRBD1. Trimming removed 2 bases from V and 0 bases from J; junction bases left unmatched: 3. Germline values: CDR1 ENHRY, CDR2 SYGVKD. The CDR3 extends over 15 amino acids. In DNA, the CDR3 is TGTGCCATCAGTGAGAGGGGGCGGATGAACACTGAAGCTTTCTTT. Its protein product is CAISERGRMNTEAFF.

This clone was seen a handful of times. V gene TRBV6-5 combines with J gene TRBJ2-1; TRBD2 matches 7 bases. The germline V gene has CDR1 MNHEY and CDR2 SVGAGI. The CDR3 contains 16 residues. With V trimmed by 2 bases and J by 4 bases, 8 bases remained unmatched. The CDR3 DNA follows: TGTGCCAGCAGTTACGGGTCCGGGACTATTTACAATGAGCAGTTCTTC. Its protein product is CASSYGSGTIYNEQFF.

The rearrangement joins TRBV6-5 to TRBJ1-5; D not certain. Germline V gene lookup returns CDR1 MNHEY and CDR2 SVGAGI. With 6 bases removed from V and 5 bases from J, the gap between germline ends came to 17 bases. The CDR3 runs 15 residues. The CDR3 DNA sequence: TGTGCCAGCAGCGATCCCCTCCAGGTGGATCAGCCCCAGCATTTT. It translates to CASSDPLQVDQPQHF.

The rearrangement uses TRBV5-1 and TRBJ2-2, with 11 nucleotides matching TRBD1. This CDR3 is built from 18 residues. V trimming: 0 bases; J trimming: 2 bases; junction bases outside the gene matches: 6. Germline V gene sequence: CDR1 SGHRS, CDR2 YFSETQ. CDR3 sequence: CASSLEGTGGVNTGELFF. DNA for the CDR3: TGCGCCAGCAGCTTGGAAGGGACAGGGGGAGTCAACACCGGGGAGCTGTTTTTT. Full variable domain (outside the CDR3, taken from reference TRBV5-1 and TRBJ2-2): KAGVTQTPRYLIKTRGQQVTLSCSPISGHRSVSWYQQTPGQGLQFLFEYFSETQRNKGNFPGRFSGRQFSNSRSEMNVSTLELGDSALYLCASSLEGTGGVNTGELFFGEGSRLTVL.

The chain is built from TRBV15 and TRBJ1-2, with a possible D match to TRBD1 (5 bases). Germline loops: CDR1 LNHNV, CDR2 YYDKDF (reference sequence). V dropped 3 bases and J dropped 1 base, with 9 bases sitting between them. The length of the CDR3 is 14 residues. The CDR3 protein is CATSRGEGNYGYTF. The CDR3 DNA reads TGTGCCACCAGCAGGGGGGAGGGTAACTATGGCTACACCTTC. The variable domain in full, with the rest retrieved from reference TRBV15 and TRBJ1-2, is DAMVIQNPRYQVTQFGKPVTLSCSQTLNHNVMYWYQQKSSQAPKLLFHYYDKDFNNEADTPDNFQSRRPNTSFCFLDIRSPGLGDTAMYLCATSRGEGNYGYTFGSGTRLTVV.

This chain uses TRBV7-3 with TRBJ2-1; 9 positions agree with TRBD2. Trimming removed 6 bases from V and 4 bases from J; junction bases left unmatched: 7. CDR1 SGHTA and CDR2 FQGTGA come from the germline V gene. This CDR3 has 15 amino acids. In DNA, the CDR3 is TGTGCCAGCAGTTCAAGCGGGGGGCAATACAATGAGCAGTTCTTC. It translates to CASSSSGGQYNEQFF.

This chain links TRBV6-5 with TRBJ2-7; no clear D. The V gene's germline CDR1 is MNHEY and CDR2 SVGAGI. The CDR3 is made up of 16 amino acids. The V and J ends lost 0 bases and 3 bases respectively, with 15 bases between them. CDR3 DNA: TGTGCCAGCAGTTACTCGTACCGCCAAATCGGCTACGAGCAGTACTTC. Amino acids: CASSYSYRQIGYEQYF.

The chain links TRBV13 to TRBJ1-6, with 10 bases aligning to TRBD1. CDR1 is PRHDT, CDR2 FYEKMQ, per germline (reference sequence). This CDR3 comprises 18 residues. The V gene end was trimmed by 0 bases and the J gene end by 1 base; junction bases not matched to a gene: 3. The CDR3 sequence: CASSLGGTGVSYNSPLHF. CDR3 nucleotides: TGTGCCAGCAGCTTAGGTGGGACAGGGGTTTCCTATAATTCACCCCTCCACTTT.

V and J are TRBV19 and TRBJ2-1; 7 bases are a match to TRBD2. Germline CDR1 reads LNHDA; CDR2 reads SQIVND (reference sequence). The CDR3 is 16 amino acids. V lost 0 bases and J lost 1; bases outside the gene matches: 3. The CDR3 DNA follows: TGTGCCAGTAGTATAGATAGCGGGCCTTCCTACAATGAGCAGTTCTTC. Residues: CASSIDSGPSYNEQFF.

This rearrangement joins TRBV21-1 to TRBJ2-1; TRBD2 was called by the table and not checked on the DNA. TRBV21-1 is deemed a pseudogene. This CDR3 region has 15 residues. The CDR3: CASSKVRTSGYEQFF. In nucleotides, the CDR3 is TGTGCCAGCAGCAAAGTTCGGACTAGTGGTTATGAGCAGTTCTTC.

V is TRBV11-2 and J is TRBJ1-5; D remains unclear. The ends were cut back, 3 bases at V and 5 bases at J, with 14 bases in the middle. The CDR3 is 15 amino acids. Germline CDR1 SGHAT, CDR2 FQNNGV. The CDR3 DNA is TGTGCCAGCAGCTTCTCCGGGGAGGGCTATCAGCCCCAGCATTTT. Protein sequence: CASSFSGEGYQPQHF.

The genes are TRBV19 and TRBJ1-2; TRBD1 aligns across 7 bases. CDR1 is LNHDA and CDR2 is SQIVND in the germline V gene (reference sequence). V gave up 8 bases and J gave up 3 bases; unmatched junction bases: 12. The length of the CDR3 is 15 residues. CDR3 in DNA: TGTGCCAGTTGGGATAGGGGGCTGAGGGACTATGGCTACACCTTC. It specifies CASWDRGLRDYGYTF.

This rearrangement joins TRBV4-1 to TRBJ2-3; no clear D gene. The germline V gene encodes CDR1 MGHRA and CDR2 YSYEKL. Between the trimmed V and J ends, which lost 3 bases and 0 bases, there was a span of 13 bases. The CDR3 is 16 amino acids. CDR3 in amino acids: CASSQPTVTSTDTQYF. Here the CDR3 DNA reads TGCGCCAGCAGCCAGCCCACAGTTACTAGCACAGATACGCAGTATTTT.

J is TRBJ1-5 and V is TRBV10-3; 8 bases fit TRBD1. Germline trimming cut 5 bases from V and 7 bases from J; bases unmatched to any gene: 4. Germline CDR1 and CDR2: ENHRY and SYGVKD. The CDR3 runs to 13 residues. For the CDR3, the DNA is TGTGCCATCAGTATCGCAGGGGGCCAGCCCCAGCATTTT. This sequence encodes CAISIAGGQPQHF.

The V call is TRBV7-2, the J call TRBJ2-7; D unclear. CDR3 length: 14 amino acids. The V gene lost 2 bases and the J gene lost 0 bases, with 8 bases spanning the gap. CDR1 SGHTA and CDR2 FQGNSA come from the germline V gene. The CDR3 DNA reads as TGTGCCAGCAGCTTAAGTTCAGGCTCCTACGAGCAGTACTTC. This sequence encodes CASSLSSGSYEQYF.

The chain employs TRBV5-8 and TRBJ2-3, with 8 bases that match TRBD2. V gave up 6 bases and J gave up 2 bases; unmatched junction bases: 5. Looked up from germline, CDR1 is SGHTS and CDR2 is YDEGEE. This CDR3 comprises 14 residues. CDR3 residues: CASTRGGSTDTQYF. For the CDR3, the DNA is TGTGCCAGCACCCGCGGGGGGTCCACAGATACGCAGTATTTT.

The chain joins TRBV2 to TRBJ2-7; the D gene is possibly TRBD1 (5 bases). Germline CDR1 and CDR2: SNHLY and FYNNEI. CDR3 size: 14 residues. V shed 7 bases and J shed 3 bases, with 16 bases lying between them. The CDR3 sequence is CASTQGDGLYEQYF. In nucleotides, the CDR3 is TGTGCCAGCACACAAGGGGATGGGCTCTACGAGCAGTACTTC.

The CDR3 region has the DNA TGCGCCAGCAGCCAGGGGACAGGGGTTTCACCCCTCCACTTT. Translated: CASSQGTGVSPLHF. The chain recombines TRBV4-1 with TRBJ1-6, with 10 bases identical to TRBD1. Germline V gene lookup returns CDR1 MGHRA and CDR2 YSYEKL. Trimming took 3 bases from V and 9 from J; bases not matched to a gene: 2. The CDR3 has 14 amino acids.

The V and J genes are TRBV18 and TRBJ2-5; D call uncertain. Germline loops: CDR1 KGHSH, CDR2 LQKENI. V was pared by 2 bases and J by 4 bases, with 14 bases between. The CDR3 contains 15 residues. The CDR3 DNA sequence: TGTGCCAGCTCACCAACTCAGGCCGGTGGAGAGACCCAGTACTTC. This encodes CASSPTQAGGETQYF.